This TCR beta chain originates from a study of CD8 T cells in Susac syndrome. The CDR3 has 15 amino acids. Unmatched junction bases numbered 9, after V lost 5 bases and J lost 5 bases. CDR1 is SGHTA, CDR2 FQGTGA, per germline. RNA totalling about 0.45 to 1 ug underwent reverse transcription with random hexamers. TCRdb analysed the immunoSEQ multiplex PCR reads with MiXCR anew, one entry per CDR3 protein. The table includes some 210,000 distinct CDR3 sequences, 94% detected once. Material for sequencing was CD4+ T cells from PBMCs. This chain uses TRBV7-3 with TRBJ2-5, with 9 nucleotides matching TRBD2. This TCR was recovered from a human donor with Susac syndrome. The CDR3: CASSLGLAIGETQYF. The CDR3 DNA reads TGTGCCAGCAGCCTCGGACTAGCGATTGGGGAGACCCAGTACTTC.